The 10 T cell receptor beta chains reported below all come from one sample, sequenced in a study of T-cell memory formation after mild COVID-19. Via MiXCR, TCRdb re-called the 5' RACE reads, giving one row per CDR3 protein. The sample includes under 400,000 distinct CDR3 sequences, around 30% of them seen just once. Sequencing was performed on PBMCs or a T cell subset sorted from them (not recorded which). The receptors derive from an adult woman who had mild COVID-19 (a few samples of this study predate the infection). Cell type and time point are not known.

The chain is built from TRBV11-3 and TRBJ1-1; the D is unclear. This CDR3 spans 14 amino acids. The germline V and J ends were trimmed by 1 base and 5 bases, with 11 bases remaining between them. Germline CDR1 SGHNT, CDR2 YENEEA. CDR3 residues: CASSLVLGGTEAFF. The CDR3 bases are TGTGCCAGCAGCTTAGTTTTAGGAGGAACTGAAGCTTTCTTT.

This clonotype was seen ten or more times. The chain couples TRBV3-1 to TRBJ2-1; possibly TRBD2 for D (6 bases). Germline V gene lookup returns CDR1 LGHDT and CDR2 YNNKEL (reference sequence). V was cut by 0 bases and J by 0 bases, with 9 bases left in between. This CDR3 region has 16 residues. DNA of the CDR3: TGTGCCAGCAGCCAAGACCCCGGGGGCTCCTACAATGAGCAGTTCTTC. Its protein is CASSQDPGGSYNEQFF.

This clonotype was counted a few times. The V and J genes are TRBV21-1 and TRBJ2-1; no DNA check was done on the table's D call, TRBD1. TRBV21-1 is a pseudogene segment. This CDR3 spans 16 amino acids. The DNA for the CDR3 is TGTGCCAGCAGCAAGACCGGGACAATTGCGGACAATGAGCAGTTCTTC. Amino acids: CASSKTGTIADNEQFF.

The genes are TRBV5-1 and TRBJ2-5; D remains ambiguous. CDR3 length equals 13 residues. The V gene lost 6 bases and the J gene lost 5 bases, with 14 bases spanning the gap. Per the germline V gene, CDR1 is SGHRS and CDR2 is YFSETQ. The CDR3 here is CASTHESGETQYF. The CDR3 bases are TGCGCCAGCACGCACGAGAGTGGGGAGACCCAGTACTTC.

This chain joins TRBV3-1 and TRBJ2-5; 7 bases are shared with TRBD1. CDR1 is LGHDT, CDR2 YNNKEL, per germline (reference sequence). V lost 1 base to trimming and J lost 2 bases; unmatched junction nucleotides: 4. The CDR3 covers 15 residues. The DNA for the CDR3 is TGTGCCAGCAGCCAAGGTCTCAGGGGGCAAGAGACCCAGTACTTC. Its protein is CASSQGLRGQETQYF.

J is TRBJ2-2 and V is TRBV10-3, with 10 bases aligning to TRBD2. With V trimmed by 2 bases and J by 3 bases, 6 bases remained unmatched. The germline V gene encodes CDR1 ENHRY and CDR2 SYGVKD. The CDR3 loop spans 17 amino acids. CDR3 DNA: TGTGCCATCAGTGAGCCGGGACTAGCGACAGACACCGGGGAGCTGTTTTTT. Protein: CAISEPGLATDTGELFF.

This clonotype showed up just a few times. V and J are TRBV20-1 and TRBJ2-3; TRBD1 agrees at 7 bases. V was pared by 3 bases and J by 2 bases, with 11 bases of the junction left unmatched. Germline lookup yields CDR1 DFQATT and CDR2 SNEGSKA (reference sequence). The CDR3 is 16 residues long. The CDR3 DNA is TGCAGTGCTAGCGCTCCGGGACAGCTTTACACAGATACGCAGTATTTT. Its translation is CSASAPGQLYTDTQYF.

CDR3 sequence: CATSREGPENTGELFF. The CDR3 coding sequence is TGTGCCACCAGCAGAGAGGGACCGGAGAACACCGGGGAGCTGTTTTTT. The V and J genes are TRBV15 and TRBJ2-2; the D gene could be TRBD1 or TRBD2 (5 bases each). Trimming took 0 bases from V and 1 from J, leaving 9 bases between them. Germline V gene sequence: CDR1 LNHNV, CDR2 YYDKDF (reference sequence). There are 16 residues in the CDR3.

This clonotype appeared a few times. This chain joins TRBV10-3 and TRBJ1-2, with TRBD1 identical over 9 bases. Germline V gene data show CDR1 as ENHRY and CDR2 as SYGVKD. Trimming at V came to 2 bases and at J to 8 bases, leaving 6 bases not matched to a gene. CDR3 length: 14 amino acids. The CDR3 is CAISEQDRGRGYTF. The CDR3, as DNA: TGTGCCATCAGTGAGCAGGACAGGGGTAGAGGCTACACCTTC.

The chain recombines TRBV4-1 with TRBJ1-4, with D tentatively TRBD1 (5 bases). Trimming cost V 2 bases and J 8 bases, with 18 bases left between them. Per the germline V gene, CDR1 is MGHRA and CDR2 is YSYEKL. This CDR3 is 16 amino acids long. The DNA of the CDR3 is TGCGCCAGCAGCCAAACGGGAACACTCGGGGACGAAAAACTGTTTTTT. It is translated as CASSQTGTLGDEKLFF.